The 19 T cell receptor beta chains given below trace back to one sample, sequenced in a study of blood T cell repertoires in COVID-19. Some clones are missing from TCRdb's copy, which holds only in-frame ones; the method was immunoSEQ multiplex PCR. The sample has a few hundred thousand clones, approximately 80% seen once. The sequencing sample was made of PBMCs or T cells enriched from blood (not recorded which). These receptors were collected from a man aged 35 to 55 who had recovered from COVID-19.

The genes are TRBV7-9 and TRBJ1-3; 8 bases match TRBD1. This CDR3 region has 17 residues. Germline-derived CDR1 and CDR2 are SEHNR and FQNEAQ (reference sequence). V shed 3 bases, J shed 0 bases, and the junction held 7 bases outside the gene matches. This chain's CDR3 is CASSFGQGGSSGNTIYF. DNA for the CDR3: TGTGCCAGCAGCTTCGGACAGGGAGGCTCCTCTGGAAACACCATATATTTT. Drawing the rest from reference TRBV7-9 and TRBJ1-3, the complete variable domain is DTGVSQNPRHKITKRGQNVTFRCDPISEHNRLYWYRQTLGQGPEFLTYFQNEAQLEKSRLLSDRFSAERPKGSFSTLEIQRTEQGDSAMYLCASSFGQGGSSGNTIYFGEGSWLTVV.

The CDR3 reads CASSLDRGSLGTQYF. For the CDR3, the DNA is TGTGCCAGCAGCTTAGACAGGGGCTCCTTAGGGACCCAGTACTTC. The rearrangement links TRBV7-9 to TRBJ2-5, with 7 bases that match TRBD1. This CDR3 has 15 residues. J gave up 7 bases and V 1 base, and 9 bases lay outside the gene matches. Germline lookup yields CDR1 SEHNR and CDR2 FQNEAQ (reference sequence).

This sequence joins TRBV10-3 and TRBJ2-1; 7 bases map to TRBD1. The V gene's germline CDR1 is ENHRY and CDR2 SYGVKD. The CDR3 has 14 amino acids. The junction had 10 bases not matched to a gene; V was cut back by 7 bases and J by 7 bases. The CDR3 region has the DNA TGTGCCATCATGGGTAAGGGGGCTGGTAATGAGCAGTTCTTC. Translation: CAIMGKGAGNEQFF.

CDR3 protein: CASRRGSGWNTIYF. The CDR3 bases are TGTGCCAGCAGAAGGGGCTCGGGTTGGAACACCATATATTTT. The chain joins TRBV6-9 to TRBJ1-3; a weak D match, TRBD1 (5 bases). Deletions cut 6 bases from V and 7 bases from J, with 16 bases between. The CDR3 is made up of 14 amino acids. The germline V gene encodes CDR1 MNHGY and CDR2 SVAAGI.

CDR3 protein: CAISGTGTNTEAFF. CDR3 nucleotides: TGTGCCATCTCCGGGACAGGGACTAACACTGAAGCTTTCTTT. The chain carries TRBV19 and TRBJ1-1; 9 bases fit TRBD1. Trimming took 10 bases from V and 2 from J; bases not matched to a gene: 8. Germline CDR1 and CDR2: LNHDA and SQIVND (reference sequence). This CDR3 spans 14 amino acids. The entire variable domain, with the rest obtained from reference TRBV19 and TRBJ1-1, is as follows: DGGITQSPKYLFRKEGQNVTLSCEQNLNHDAMYWYRQDPGQGLRLIYYSQIVNDFQKGDIAEGYSVSREKKESFPLTVTSAQKNPTAFYLCAISGTGTNTEAFFGQGTRLTVV.

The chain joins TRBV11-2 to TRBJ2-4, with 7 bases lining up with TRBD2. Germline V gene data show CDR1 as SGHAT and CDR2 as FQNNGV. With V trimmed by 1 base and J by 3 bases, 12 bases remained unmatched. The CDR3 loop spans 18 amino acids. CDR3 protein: CASSLAIVGGLGKNIQYF. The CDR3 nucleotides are TGTGCCAGCAGCTTAGCGATTGTCGGGGGGTTGGGCAAAAACATTCAGTACTTC.

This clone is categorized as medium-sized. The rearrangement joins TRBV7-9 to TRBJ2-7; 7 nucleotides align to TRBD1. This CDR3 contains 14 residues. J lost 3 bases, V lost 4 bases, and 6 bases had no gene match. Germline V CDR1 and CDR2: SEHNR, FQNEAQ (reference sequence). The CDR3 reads CASSSTGSGYEQYF. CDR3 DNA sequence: TGTGCCAGCAGCTCGACAGGGAGCGGCTACGAGCAGTACTTC.

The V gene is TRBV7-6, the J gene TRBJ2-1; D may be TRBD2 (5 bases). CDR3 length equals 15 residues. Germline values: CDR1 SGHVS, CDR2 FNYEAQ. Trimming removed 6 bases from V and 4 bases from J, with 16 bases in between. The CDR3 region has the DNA TGTGCCAGCAGTCGGGATCGTTCTTATTACAATGAGCAGTTCTTC. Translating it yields CASSRDRSYYNEQFF.

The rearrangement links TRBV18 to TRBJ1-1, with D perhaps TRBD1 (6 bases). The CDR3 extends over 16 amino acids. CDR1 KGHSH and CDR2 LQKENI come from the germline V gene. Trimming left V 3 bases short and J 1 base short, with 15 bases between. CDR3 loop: CASSPFLRDTNTEAFF. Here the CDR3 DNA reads TGTGCCAGCTCACCGTTCCTCCGGGACACGAACACTGAAGCTTTCTTT.

CDR3 in amino acids: CASSQVRSTGKSGNTIYF. CDR3 DNA: TGTGCCAGCAGCCAAGTTAGGTCGACAGGGAAATCTGGAAACACCATATATTTT. The chain has TRBV3-1 (or the pseudogene TRBV3-2) and TRBJ1-3; 7 bases align to TRBD1. The CDR3 sequence is 18 residues long. The junction had 10 bases not matched to a gene; V was cut back by 1 base and J by 1 base. Germline CDR1 LGHDT, CDR2 YNNKEL (reference sequence).

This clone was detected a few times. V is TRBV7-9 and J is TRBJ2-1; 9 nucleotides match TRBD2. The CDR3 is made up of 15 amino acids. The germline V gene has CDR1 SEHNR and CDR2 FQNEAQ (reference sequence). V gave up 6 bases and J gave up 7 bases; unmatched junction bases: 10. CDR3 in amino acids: CASRRSSGSVNEQFF. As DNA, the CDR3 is TGTGCCAGCAGAAGGAGTAGCGGGAGTGTGAATGAGCAGTTCTTC.

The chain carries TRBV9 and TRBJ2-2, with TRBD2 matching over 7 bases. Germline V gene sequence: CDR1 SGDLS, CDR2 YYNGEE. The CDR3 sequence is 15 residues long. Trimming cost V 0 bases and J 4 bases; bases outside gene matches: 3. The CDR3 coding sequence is TGTGCCAGCAGCGTAGCGGCTAGCGGCACCGGGGAGCTGTTTTTT. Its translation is CASSVAASGTGELFF.

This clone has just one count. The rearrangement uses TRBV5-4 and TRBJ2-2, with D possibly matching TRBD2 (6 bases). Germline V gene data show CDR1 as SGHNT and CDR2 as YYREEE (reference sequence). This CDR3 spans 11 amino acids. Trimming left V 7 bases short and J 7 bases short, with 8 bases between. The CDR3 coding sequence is TGTGCCAGCCGGGGGTACGGGGAGCTGTTTTTT. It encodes CASRGYGELFF.

CDR3 nucleotides: TGCGCCAGCAGCTTGTTCGCAGGGGGTACAACTAGCGGCGTGCTAGAGACCCAGTACTTC. Protein product: CASSLFAGGTTSGVLETQYF. This chain uses TRBV5-1 with TRBJ2-5; the D gene is possibly TRBD2 (8 bases). The CDR3 extends over 20 amino acids. Trimming took 1 base from V and 4 from J, leaving 29 bases between them. Germline V CDR1 and CDR2: SGHRS, YFSETQ.

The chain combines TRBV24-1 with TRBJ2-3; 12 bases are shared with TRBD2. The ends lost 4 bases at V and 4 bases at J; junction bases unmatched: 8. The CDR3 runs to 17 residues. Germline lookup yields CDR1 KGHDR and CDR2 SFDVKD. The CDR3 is CATSELGASGRADTQYF. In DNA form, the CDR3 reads TGTGCCACCAGTGAGCTCGGGGCTAGCGGGAGGGCAGATACGCAGTATTTT.

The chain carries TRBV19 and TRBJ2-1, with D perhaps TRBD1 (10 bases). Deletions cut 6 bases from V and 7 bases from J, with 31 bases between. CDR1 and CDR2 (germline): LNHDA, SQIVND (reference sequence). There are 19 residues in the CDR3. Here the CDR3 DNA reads TGTGCCAGTAGCCGAGGGACAGGGGTTAGCGGGAGAGGTACTAATGAGCAGTTCTTC. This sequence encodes CASSRGTGVSGRGTNEQFF.

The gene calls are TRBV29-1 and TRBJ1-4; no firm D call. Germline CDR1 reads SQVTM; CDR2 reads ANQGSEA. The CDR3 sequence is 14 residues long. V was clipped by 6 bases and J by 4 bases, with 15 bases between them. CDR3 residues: CSVERIRLNEKLFF. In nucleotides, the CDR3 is TGCAGCGTGGAAAGGATACGACTTAATGAAAAACTGTTTTTT.

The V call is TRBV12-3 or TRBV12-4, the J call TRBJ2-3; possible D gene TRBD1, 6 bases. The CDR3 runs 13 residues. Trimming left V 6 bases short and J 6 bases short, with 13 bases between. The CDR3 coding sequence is TGTGCCAGCAGACCAACAGGGACCGATACGCAGTATTTT. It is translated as CASRPTGTDTQYF.

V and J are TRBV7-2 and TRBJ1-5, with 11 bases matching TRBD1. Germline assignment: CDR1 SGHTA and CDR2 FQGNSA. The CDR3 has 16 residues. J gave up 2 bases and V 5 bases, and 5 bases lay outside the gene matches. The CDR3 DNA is TGTGCCAGCAGCCCTGGGACAGGGGGAGGCAATCAGCCCCAGCATTTT. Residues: CASSPGTGGGNQPQHF.